A single sample is the source of the 24 T cell receptor beta chains below, sequenced in a study of shared clonotypes between healthy human individuals. TCRdb's table, derived via immunoSEQ multiplex PCR, lists solely in-frame clones and lacks some. The sample shows fewer than 850,000 clones, 90% of them seen only once. Material for sequencing was memory CD8+ T cells from PBMCs. Noted subset: CD45RO+ cells pooled with CCR7-negative TemRA cells. Every receptor here comes from a man aged 18-30 years in good health. Some clones in this sample may be carry-over from other donors' samples.

The rearrangement joins TRBV7-6 to TRBJ2-5; the match to TRBD1 covers 10 bases. The CDR3 loop spans 14 amino acids. V gave up 4 bases and J gave up 5 bases; unmatched junction bases: 4. The germline CDR1 and CDR2 sequences are SGHVS and FNYEAQ. The DNA for the CDR3 is TGTGCCAGCAGCTCGACAGGGGGCAGGGAGACCCAGTACTTC. Translation gives CASSSTGGRETQYF.

With respect to this clone: This CDR3 is also generated by other DNA sequences in the sample. The chain couples TRBV30 to TRBJ2-5, with 9 nucleotides matching TRBD1. The J call may not be correct, given that the DNA end is closer to TRBJ2-7. The germline gives CDR1 GTSNPN, CDR2 SVGIG (reference sequence). This CDR3 spans 14 amino acids. The CDR3 sequence is CAWSGGQGRNEQYF. The CDR3 coding sequence is TGTGCCTGGAGTGGGGGACAGGGTAGGAACGAGCAGTACTTC.

The chain recombines TRBV7-9 with TRBJ2-7; possible D gene TRBD2, 6 bases. This CDR3 has 17 residues. Trimming pared 0 bases from V and 1 base from J, leaving 16 bases between. Germline V gene lookup returns CDR1 SEHNR and CDR2 FQNEAQ (reference sequence). The CDR3 protein is CASSLAEGLIWSYEQYF. The DNA for the CDR3 is TGTGCCAGCAGCTTAGCGGAGGGCTTAATATGGTCCTACGAGCAGTACTTC.

The chain is built from TRBV5-6 and TRBJ2-1, with a possible D match to TRBD2 (6 bases). CDR1 and CDR2 (germline): SGHDT, YYEEEE. Trimming removed 5 bases at V and 3 bases at J, with 12 bases between. CDR3 length equals 14 residues. CDR3 in DNA: TGTGCCAGCAGGCCTGCGGGGTTCTACAATGAGCAGTTCTTC. As protein: CASRPAGFYNEQFF.

The CDR3 sequence: CASSLGTALYGYTF. The CDR3 DNA is TGTGCCAGCAGCCTAGGGACAGCCCTGTATGGCTACACCTTC. V is TRBV7-9 and J is TRBJ1-2, with 7 bases matching TRBD1. Germline V CDR1 and CDR2: SEHNR, FQNEAQ (reference sequence). The V segment lost 5 bases and the J segment 5 bases; nucleotides outside the gene matches: 8. CDR3 length equals 14 residues.

The chain has TRBV28 and TRBJ2-2; 8 bases align to TRBD1. The CDR3 has 13 amino acids. V shed 6 bases, J shed 6 bases, and the junction held 3 bases outside the gene matches. CDR1 MDHEN and CDR2 SYDVKM come from the germline V gene. CDR3 DNA sequence: TGTGCCAGCAGAACAGGGGGGTCCGGGGAGCTGTTTTTT. Its protein product is CASRTGGSGELFF.

The rearrangement joins TRBV11-2 to TRBJ2-7; 9 bases are shared with TRBD1. With V trimmed by 1 base and J by 2 bases, 3 bases remained unmatched. Looked up from germline, CDR1 is SGHAT and CDR2 is FQNNGV. There are 15 residues in the CDR3. This CDR3 reads CASSLGTGAAYEQYF. The CDR3 bases are TGTGCCAGCAGCTTAGGGACAGGGGCCGCCTACGAGCAGTACTTC. The whole variable domain, remainder taken from reference TRBV11-2 and TRBJ2-7, is EAGVAQSPRYKIIEKRQSVAFWCNPISGHATLYWYQQILGQGPKLLIQFQNNGVVDDSQLPKDRFSAERLKGVDSTLKIQPAKLEDSAVYLCASSLGTGAAYEQYFGPGTRLTVT.

This clone was recorded only once. The V gene is TRBV2, the J gene TRBJ2-1, with D perhaps matching TRBD1 (5 bases). V lost 6 bases to trimming and J lost 11 bases, with 8 bases between them. The length of the CDR3 is 10 residues. The germline V gene encodes CDR1 SNHLY and CDR2 FYNNEI. CDR3: CASRGVKQFF. The CDR3 DNA is TGTGCCAGCAGAGGGGTCAAGCAGTTCTTC.

The chain employs TRBV19 and TRBJ2-1; D unclear. Between the trimmed V and J ends, which lost 3 bases and 1 base, there was a span of 4 bases. Per the germline V gene, CDR1 is LNHDA and CDR2 is SQIVND (reference sequence). This CDR3 spans 13 amino acids. This chain's CDR3 is CASSIASYNEQFF. CDR3 bases: TGTGCCAGTAGTATTGCGTCCTACAATGAGCAGTTCTTC.

Regarding this clone: Other DNA sequences in this sample translate to the same CDR3. The chain recombines TRBV5-1 with TRBJ2-3, with TRBD1 matching over 9 bases. Germline assignment: CDR1 SGHRS and CDR2 YFSETQ. This CDR3 spans 17 amino acids. The V gene end was trimmed by 0 bases and the J gene end by 0 bases; junction bases not matched to a gene: 5. The CDR3 sequence is CASSLGTGELSTDTQYF. For the CDR3, the DNA is TGCGCCAGCAGCTTGGGGACAGGGGAGCTTAGCACAGATACGCAGTATTTT.

The chain is built from TRBV27 and TRBJ1-1, with D perhaps matching TRBD1 (6 bases). Germline loops: CDR1 MNHEY, CDR2 SMNVEV (reference sequence). The CDR3 has 14 residues. Trimming stripped 5 bases from V and 7 bases from J, with 17 bases between. CDR3 in DNA: TGTGCCAGCAGTGTTCTCTTCAGGGGTGGTGAAGCTTTCTTT. The encoded protein is CASSVLFRGGEAFF.

The rearrangement uses TRBV9 and TRBJ2-1; 8 bases fit TRBD1. Trimming cost V 2 bases and J 0 bases; bases outside gene matches: 4. The CDR3 sequence is 16 residues long. In germline, CDR1 is SGDLS, CDR2 YYNGEE. Here the CDR3 DNA reads TGTGCCAGCAGCGTTGGGACAGGAAACTCCTACAATGAGCAGTTCTTC. Protein sequence: CASSVGTGNSYNEQFF.

The V call is TRBV11-2, the J call TRBJ2-3, with a weak D call TRBD2 (6 bases). V was pared by 4 bases and J by 2 bases, with 16 bases between. Germline V CDR1 and CDR2: SGHAT, FQNNGV. This CDR3 spans 16 amino acids. CDR3: CASSSRDLGSTDTQYF. CDR3 sequence (DNA): TGTGCCAGCAGCTCCAGGGACTTAGGATCCACAGATACGCAGTATTTT.

J is TRBJ1-1 and V is TRBV5-4; no firm D call. The CDR3 totals 14 residues. V was trimmed by 2 bases and J by 0 bases, leaving 8 bases between them. CDR1 and CDR2 (germline): SGHNT, YYREEE (reference sequence). The CDR3 DNA is TGTGCCAGCAGCTTTGGATATATGAACACTGAAGCTTTCTTT. Protein product: CASSFGYMNTEAFF.

The chain couples TRBV28 to TRBJ1-6; D unresolved. The CDR3 covers 12 residues. V lost 4 bases to trimming and J lost 8 bases, with 6 bases between them. Germline V gene lookup returns CDR1 MDHEN and CDR2 SYDVKM. The CDR3 region is CASSSEDSPLHF. The CDR3 DNA sequence: TGTGCCAGCAGTTCAGAGGATTCACCCCTCCACTTT.

The chain employs TRBV11-2 and TRBJ2-3; unclear D gene. The V gene's germline CDR1 is SGHAT and CDR2 FQNNGV. The CDR3 loop spans 16 amino acids. Trimming removed 2 bases from V and 2 bases from J, with 14 bases in between. The CDR3: CASSLPPNGVTDTQYF. In nucleotides, the CDR3 is TGTGCCAGCAGCTTACCGCCTAATGGCGTCACAGATACGCAGTATTTT.

This chain links TRBV7-2 with TRBJ1-3, with TRBD1 matching 7 bases. This CDR3 is 14 amino acids long. V lost 4 bases to trimming and J lost 4 bases; unmatched junction nucleotides: 4. Looked up from germline, CDR1 is SGHTA and CDR2 is FQGNSA. Here the CDR3 reads CASSSRGAGNTIYF. CDR3 DNA: TGTGCCAGCAGCTCCAGGGGGGCCGGAAACACCATATATTTT.

The chain has TRBV7-8 and TRBJ2-7; 7 bases match TRBD1. This CDR3 is built from 14 residues. The trim removed 1 base at V and 5 bases at J, leaving 5 bases unmatched. CDR1 and CDR2 (germline): SGHVS, FQNEAQ. CDR3 amino acids: CASSLEGQRHEQYF. The CDR3 coding sequence is TGTGCCAGCAGCTTAGAGGGACAGAGGCACGAGCAGTACTTC.

The chain carries TRBV28 and TRBJ2-7; 7 bases align to TRBD2. The germline gives CDR1 MDHEN, CDR2 SYDVKM. After removal of 1 base from V and 5 bases from J, the junction contained 5 bases not matched to a gene. This CDR3 contains 14 residues. CDR3 DNA sequence: TGTGCCAGCAGTTTATCCGGGACTAAGGACGAGCAGTACTTC. This sequence encodes CASSLSGTKDEQYF.

V and J are TRBV7-9 and TRBJ2-2; 10 nucleotides align to TRBD2. The germline V gene encodes CDR1 SEHNR and CDR2 FQNEAQ (reference sequence). V lost 5 bases, J lost 4 bases, and 4 bases stayed unmatched. CDR3 length: 15 amino acids. CDR3 in DNA: TGTGCCAGCAGCACCCAGCGGGAGGGCACCGGGGAGCTGTTTTTT. Its protein product is CASSTQREGTGELFF.

The gene calls are TRBV7-9 and TRBJ2-3; D not resolved. Germline V gives CDR1 SEHNR, CDR2 FQNEAQ (reference sequence). Trimming shortened V by 3 bases and J by 0 bases, and 4 bases separated the two germline ends. CDR3 size: 13 residues. CDR3 protein: CASSFISTDTQYF. The CDR3 DNA sequence: TGTGCCAGCAGCTTTATAAGCACAGATACGCAGTATTTT.

The chain couples TRBV13 to TRBJ2-1; perhaps TRBD2 as D (6 bases). The CDR3 loop spans 14 amino acids. Trimming left V 0 bases short and J 3 bases short, with 6 bases between. From germline, CDR1 is PRHDT and CDR2 FYEKMQ (reference sequence). CDR3 residues: CASSLGGSYNEQFF. The CDR3, as DNA: TGTGCCAGCAGCTTAGGCGGGAGCTACAATGAGCAGTTCTTC.

The CDR3 DNA reads TGTGCCAGCAGCCCCCCAGAGGGTTTCAATGGCTACACCTTC. Protein: CASSPPEGFNGYTF. V gene TRBV7-8 combines with J gene TRBJ1-2; D remains ambiguous. This CDR3 region has 14 residues. Trimming cost V 5 bases and J 6 bases, with 16 bases left between them. Germline V gene lookup returns CDR1 SGHVS and CDR2 FQNEAQ.

The chain couples TRBV9 to TRBJ2-5; possibly TRBD1 for D (6 bases). Deletions cut 4 bases from V and 1 base from J, with 8 bases between. CDR1 and CDR2 (germline): SGDLS, YYNGEE. The CDR3 consists of 13 residues. The CDR3: CASSRRGQETQYF. The CDR3, as DNA: TGTGCCAGCAGCCGCAGGGGCCAAGAGACCCAGTACTTC.